This T cell receptor (beta chain) comes out of a study of cytomegalovirus exposure and HLA in healthy donors. The PCR used 60 Vbeta and 13 Jbeta primers. The assay was immunoSEQ multiplex PCR, and TCRdb's table has in-frame clones only and misses some. The table lists approximately 100,000 clones, around 85% of them singletons. J lost 1 base, V lost 6 bases, and 7 bases had no gene match. There are 16 residues in the CDR3. Germline assignment: CDR1 SGHRS and CDR2 YFSETQ. Sequenced input: PBMCs. This chain links TRBV5-1 with TRBJ1-1; TRBD1 matches at 12 bases. The TCR sequence derives from a man aged 35 to 55 in good health and CMV-seropositive. CDR3 sequence (DNA): TGCGCCAGCAAAACCGGGACAGGGGGCGCGAACACTGAAGCTTTCTTT. Its protein is CASKTGTGGANTEAFF.